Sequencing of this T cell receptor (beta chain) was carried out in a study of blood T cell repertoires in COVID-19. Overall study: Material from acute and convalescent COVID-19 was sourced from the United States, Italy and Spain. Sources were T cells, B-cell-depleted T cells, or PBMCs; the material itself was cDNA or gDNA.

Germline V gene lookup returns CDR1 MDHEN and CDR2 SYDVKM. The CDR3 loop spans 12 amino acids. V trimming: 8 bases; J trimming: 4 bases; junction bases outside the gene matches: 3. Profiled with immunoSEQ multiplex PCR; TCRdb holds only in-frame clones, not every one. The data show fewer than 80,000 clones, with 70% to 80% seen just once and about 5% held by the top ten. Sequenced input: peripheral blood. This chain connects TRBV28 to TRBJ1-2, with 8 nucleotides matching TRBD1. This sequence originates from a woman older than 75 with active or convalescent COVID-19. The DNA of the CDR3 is TGTGCCAGCCAAACAGGGGGCTATGGCTACACCTTC. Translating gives CASQTGGYGYTF.